Following are 5 T cell receptor beta chains from one sample sequenced in a study of cytomegalovirus exposure and HLA in healthy donors. Primers included in the PCR were 60 Vbeta and 13 Jbeta primers. The table came from immunoSEQ multiplex PCR; TCRdb's copy has only in-frame clones and leaves some out. The sample shows more than 85,000 clones, roughly 70% of them seen only once. The source material was PBMCs. The receptor source for this set is a woman aged 18 to 35 in good health and CMV-seropositive.

This clone came up once. The rearrangement joins TRBV12-5 to TRBJ2-5; perhaps TRBD1 as D (6 bases). This CDR3 comprises 13 residues. Per the germline V gene, CDR1 is LGHNT and CDR2 is FRNRAP. Trimming left V 7 bases short and J 1 base short, with 10 bases between. Written as DNA, the CDR3 is TGTGCTAGTGCGGACAGCCTCCAAGAGACCCAGTACTTC. The encoded protein is CASADSLQETQYF.

This chain connects TRBV7-2 to TRBJ1-1; no firm D call. CDR1 and CDR2 (germline): SGHTA, FQGNSA. This CDR3 is built from 14 residues. V shed 1 base and J shed 3 bases, with 9 bases lying between them. This CDR3 reads CASSLGLRDTEAFF. As DNA, the CDR3 is TGTGCCAGCAGCTTAGGGCTTCGGGACACTGAAGCTTTCTTT.

This chain uses TRBV9 with TRBJ2-7, with 8 nucleotides matching TRBD2. The junction had 4 bases not matched to a gene; V was cut back by 0 bases and J by 2 bases. The CDR3 sequence is 15 residues long. Germline CDR1 is SGDLS and CDR2 is YYNGEE. CDR3 bases: TGTGCCAGCAGCGTAGGCGCACTAGCGGCCTACGAGCAGTACTTC. Protein sequence: CASSVGALAAYEQYF.

The chain combines TRBV7-6 with TRBJ2-3, with D possibly being TRBD2 (5 bases). This CDR3 spans 15 amino acids. Germline V gives CDR1 SGHVS, CDR2 FNYEAQ. V lost 3 bases, J lost 4 bases, and 14 bases lay in between. The CDR3 coding sequence is TGTGCCAGCAGCTTGACACGGGATCGGGCAGATACGCAGTATTTT. Protein product: CASSLTRDRADTQYF.

The genes are TRBV4-2 and TRBJ2-3, with 12 bases fitting TRBD2. In germline, CDR1 is LGHNA, CDR2 YNFKEQ. CDR3 length: 16 amino acids. Trimming at V came to 4 bases and at J to 6 bases, leaving 8 bases not matched to a gene. The CDR3 region is CASSPRSLAGGDTQYF. The DNA for the CDR3 is TGTGCCAGCAGCCCAAGGTCGCTAGCGGGAGGGGATACGCAGTATTTT.